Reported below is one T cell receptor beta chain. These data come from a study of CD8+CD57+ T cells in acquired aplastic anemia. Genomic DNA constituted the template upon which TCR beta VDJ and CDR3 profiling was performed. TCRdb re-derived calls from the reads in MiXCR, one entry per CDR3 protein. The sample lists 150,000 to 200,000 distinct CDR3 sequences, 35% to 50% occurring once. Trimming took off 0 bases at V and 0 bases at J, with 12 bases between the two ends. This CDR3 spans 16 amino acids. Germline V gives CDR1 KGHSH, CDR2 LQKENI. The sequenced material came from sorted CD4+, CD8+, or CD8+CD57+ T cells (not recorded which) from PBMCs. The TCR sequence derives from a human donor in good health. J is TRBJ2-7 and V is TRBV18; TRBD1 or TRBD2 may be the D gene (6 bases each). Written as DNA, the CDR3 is TGTGCCAGCTCACCACCGGTAGGAGGGGGCTCCTACGAGCAGTACTTC. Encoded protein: CASSPPVGGGSYEQYF.